The 19 T cell receptor beta chains below all came from one sample that was sequenced in a study of blood T cell repertoires in COVID-19. Data came from immunoSEQ multiplex PCR; TCRdb stores just in-frame clones and leaves some out. The sample yields 150,000 to 200,000 clones, approximately 83% seen once. Sequences were obtained from peripheral blood. These receptors were taken from a woman aged 40 to 50 with COVID-19, enrolled during active disease.

The chain has TRBV7-3 and TRBJ2-5; tentatively, D is TRBD2 (6 bases). The CDR3 length is 16 residues. Looked up from germline, CDR1 is SGHTA and CDR2 is FQGTGA. The ends were cut back, 5 bases at V and 0 bases at J, with 16 bases in the middle. CDR3 sequence reads: CASSRPGLPYQETQYF. The CDR3 DNA sequence: TGTGCCAGCAGCCGACCGGGACTTCCGTACCAAGAGACCCAGTACTTC.

The chain carries TRBV15 and TRBJ2-1, with TRBD2 identical over 10 bases. Germline loops: CDR1 LNHNV, CDR2 YYDKDF (reference sequence). The CDR3 consists of 19 residues. V dropped 4 bases and J dropped 0; count of bases not matched to a gene: 12. The CDR3 loop is CATSILTSGKLSSYNEQFF. The CDR3 nucleotides are TGTGCCACCAGCATCTTAACTAGCGGGAAACTCAGCTCCTACAATGAGCAGTTCTTC.

The chain couples TRBV5-1 to TRBJ2-3; TRBD2 agrees at 14 bases. V lost 5 bases to trimming and J lost 1 base; unmatched junction nucleotides: 9. CDR1 SGHRS and CDR2 YFSETQ come from the germline V gene. CDR3 length: 18 amino acids. The CDR3: CASRWTSGRMIGTDTQYF. In DNA form, the CDR3 reads TGCGCCAGCAGATGGACTAGCGGGAGGATGATTGGCACAGATACGCAGTATTTT.

The chain uses TRBV25-1 and TRBJ1-3; D possibly corresponds to TRBD1 (6 bases). Trimming left V 4 bases short and J 0 bases short, with 13 bases between. The CDR3 contains 16 residues. Germline CDR1 and CDR2: MGHDK and SYGVNS. The CDR3 loop is CASSARNRDSGNTIYF. The CDR3 bases are TGTGCCAGCAGTGCTCGAAACAGGGACTCTGGAAACACCATATATTTT.

Many counts were recorded for this clone. The chain links TRBV5-8 to TRBJ1-2; 7 bases are a match to TRBD1. The CDR3 length is 14 residues. Looked up from germline, CDR1 is SGHTS and CDR2 is YDEGEE. V gave up 9 bases and J gave up 0 bases; unmatched junction bases: 8. The CDR3, as DNA: TGTGCCACCGCGAAGGACAGGTCTAACTATGGCTACACCTTC. Translation: CATAKDRSNYGYTF.

J is TRBJ2-3 and V is TRBV5-1, with 9 bases lining up with TRBD2. CDR1 SGHRS and CDR2 YFSETQ come from the germline V gene. The CDR3 length is 16 residues. V trimming: 6 bases; J trimming: 4 bases; junction bases outside the gene matches: 12. The CDR3 region is CASTWAGGPTADTQYF. The CDR3 bases are TGCGCCAGCACCTGGGCGGGGGGGCCGACGGCAGATACGCAGTATTTT.

The rearrangement uses TRBV11-2 and TRBJ2-3; D is perhaps TRBD2 (6 bases). CDR3 length equals 13 residues. Germline V lookup: CDR1 SGHAT, CDR2 FQNNGV. The V gene lost 5 bases and the J gene lost 5 bases, with 11 bases spanning the gap. The CDR3 DNA reads TGTGCCAGCAGCGAGACTAGGGGAGATACGCAGTATTTT. Protein sequence: CASSETRGDTQYF.

A single count supports this clone. This chain connects TRBV28 to TRBJ2-7, with D possibly TRBD1 on 5 matching bases. CDR3 length: 16 residues. Germline V lookup: CDR1 MDHEN, CDR2 SYDVKM. Trimming took off 5 bases at V and 12 bases at J, with 29 bases between the two ends. The CDR3 bases are TGTGCCAGCAGTATATCCCCATTACAGACAGACGAGCATTGGTACTTC. Its translation is CASSISPLQTDEHWYF.

This clone was detected once. The chain recombines TRBV14 with TRBJ2-7; 9 bases agree with TRBD2. This CDR3 has 16 amino acids. V shed 3 bases, J shed 3 bases, and the junction held 9 bases outside the gene matches. Germline V gives CDR1 SGHDN, CDR2 FVKESK. CDR3 bases: TGTGCCAGCAGCCACGCGGGGGGGGGACAGTACTACGAGCAGTACTTC. Translation gives CASSHAGGGQYYEQYF.

The V call is TRBV7-9, the J call TRBJ2-2; 8 bases map to TRBD1. This CDR3 comprises 14 residues. Trimming took 2 bases from V and 6 from J; bases not matched to a gene: 2. Germline CDR1 reads SEHNR; CDR2 reads FQNEAQ (reference sequence). CDR3 coding DNA: TGTGCCAGCAGCTTAACGACAGGGGCCGGGGAGCTGTTTTTT. Translated, it gives CASSLTTGAGELFF.

The CDR3 reads CASRFGYGTGDQPQHF. DNA of the CDR3: TGTGCCAGCAGATTTGGGTACGGGACAGGGGATCAGCCCCAGCATTTT. The J gene is TRBJ1-5, the V gene TRBV5-7; TRBD1 aligns across 10 bases. TRBV5-7 is an ORF for which the function is uncertain. Trimming removed 5 bases from V and 5 bases from J; junction bases left unmatched: 10. The CDR3 extends over 16 amino acids.

The chain has TRBV6-1 and TRBJ1-3; a weak D match, TRBD1 (6 bases). The germline V gene has CDR1 MNHNS and CDR2 SASEGT. Trimming stripped 3 bases from V and 4 bases from J, with 13 bases between. The CDR3 is 15 residues long. The CDR3 nucleotides read TGTGCCAGCAGTGACAAAAGGGGGAAAGGAAACACCATATATTTT. Its translation is CASSDKRGKGNTIYF.

The chain is built from TRBV2 and TRBJ1-4; D is undetermined. V dropped 7 bases and J dropped 7 bases, with 16 bases sitting between them. The CDR3 is made up of 14 amino acids. The germline V gene has CDR1 SNHLY and CDR2 FYNNEI. CDR3 loop: CASNGAANGEKLFF. The CDR3 DNA follows: TGTGCCAGCAACGGAGCGGCTAATGGTGAAAAACTGTTTTTT.

This sequence joins TRBV15 and TRBJ1-2; no clear D gene. The CDR3 has 13 residues. Trimming stripped 3 bases from V and 8 bases from J, with 13 bases between. In germline, CDR1 is LNHNV, CDR2 YYDKDF (reference sequence). CDR3 sequence (DNA): TGTGCCACCAGCAGGCGGCGGCTGGAGGGCTACACCTTC. This translates into CATSRRRLEGYTF.

This clone was seen only once. The rearrangement links TRBV6-4 to TRBJ1-1; 10 bases are shared with TRBD1. V shed 6 bases, J shed 4 bases, and the junction held 8 bases outside the gene matches. The CDR3 runs 15 residues. Germline V gives CDR1 MRHNA, CDR2 SNTAGT. The CDR3 sequence: CASSAGQGFGTEAFF. CDR3 coding DNA: TGTGCCAGCAGCGCGGGACAGGGGTTTGGCACTGAAGCTTTCTTT.

The chain uses TRBV7-2 and TRBJ2-1; 13 nucleotides line up with TRBD2. The CDR3 contains 18 residues. V lost 3 bases, J lost 12 bases, and 17 bases stayed unmatched. Germline V gene sequence: CDR1 SGHTA, CDR2 FQGNSA. The CDR3 region is CASSFYPGLAGPPGRQFF. The DNA for the CDR3 is TGTGCCAGCAGCTTTTATCCGGGACTAGCGGGGCCACCAGGTCGGCAGTTCTTC.

The rearrangement joins TRBV10-3 to TRBJ1-1; 7 bases map to TRBD1. The J segment lost 5 bases and the V segment lost 0 bases, leaving 6 bases of the junction unmatched. Per the germline V gene, CDR1 is ENHRY and CDR2 is SYGVKD. The CDR3 consists of 15 residues. DNA for the CDR3: TGTGCCATCAGTGAGTCGGAGGGGGCGAGAACTGAAGCTTTCTTT. Translated: CAISESEGARTEAFF.

This clone was observed a single time. The rearrangement uses TRBV15 and TRBJ1-2; D perhaps matches TRBD1 (6 bases). The CDR3 is 15 amino acids. The germline V gene encodes CDR1 LNHNV and CDR2 YYDKDF (reference sequence). Trimming stripped 1 base from V and 8 bases from J, with 17 bases between. This CDR3 reads CATSRAGGGYWGYTF. CDR3 in DNA: TGTGCCACCAGCAGAGCGGGGGGCGGATATTGGGGCTACACCTTC.

This sequence joins TRBV9 and TRBJ2-3, with 8 bases fitting TRBD2. This CDR3 comprises 16 residues. Germline loops: CDR1 SGDLS, CDR2 YYNGEE. V shed 0 bases and J 3 bases; nucleotides not matched to a gene: 6. CDR3 nucleotide sequence: TGTGCCAGCAGCGTAGACCCAGCGGGAGCGACAGATACGCAGTATTTT. This translates into CASSVDPAGATDTQYF.